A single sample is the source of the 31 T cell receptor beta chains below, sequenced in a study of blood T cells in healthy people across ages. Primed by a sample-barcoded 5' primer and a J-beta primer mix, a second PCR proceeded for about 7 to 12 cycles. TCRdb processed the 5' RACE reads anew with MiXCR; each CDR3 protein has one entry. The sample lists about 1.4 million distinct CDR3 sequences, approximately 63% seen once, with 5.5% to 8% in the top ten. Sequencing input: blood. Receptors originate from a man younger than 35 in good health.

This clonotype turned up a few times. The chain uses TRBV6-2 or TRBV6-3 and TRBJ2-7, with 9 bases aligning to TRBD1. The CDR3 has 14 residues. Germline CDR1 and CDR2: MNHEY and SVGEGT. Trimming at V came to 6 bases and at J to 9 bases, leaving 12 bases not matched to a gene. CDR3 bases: TGTGCCAGCAGCAACCGGGACAGGGAGATAGGGCAGTACTTC. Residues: CASSNRDREIGQYF.

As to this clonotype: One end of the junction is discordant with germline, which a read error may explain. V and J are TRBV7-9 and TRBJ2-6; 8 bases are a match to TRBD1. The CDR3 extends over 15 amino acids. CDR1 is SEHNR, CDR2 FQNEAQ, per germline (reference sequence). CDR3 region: CAGSWTGTGANVLTF. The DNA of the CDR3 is TGTGCCGGCAGCTGGACAGGGACTGGGGCCAACGTCCTGACTTTC.

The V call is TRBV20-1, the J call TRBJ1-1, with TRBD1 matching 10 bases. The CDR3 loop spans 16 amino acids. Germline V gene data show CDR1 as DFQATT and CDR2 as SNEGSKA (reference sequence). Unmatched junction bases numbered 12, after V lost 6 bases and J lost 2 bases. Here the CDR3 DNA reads TGCAGTGCGCAGACCCGGGACAGGGGAATCAACACTGAAGCTTTCTTT. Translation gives CSAQTRDRGINTEAFF.

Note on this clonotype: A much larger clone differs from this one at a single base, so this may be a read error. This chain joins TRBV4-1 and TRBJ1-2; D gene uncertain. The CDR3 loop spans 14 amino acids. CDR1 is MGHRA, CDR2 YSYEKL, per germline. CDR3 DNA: TGCGCCAGCAGGCAAGAGGGTCAGACTGGGGGCTACACCTTC. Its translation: CASRQEGQTGGYTF.

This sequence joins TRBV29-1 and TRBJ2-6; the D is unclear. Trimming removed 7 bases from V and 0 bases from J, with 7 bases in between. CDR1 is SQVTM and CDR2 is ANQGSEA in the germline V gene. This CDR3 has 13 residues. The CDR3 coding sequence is TGCAGCGCCAGTGCCTCTGGGGCCAACGTCCTGACTTTC. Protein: CSASASGANVLTF.

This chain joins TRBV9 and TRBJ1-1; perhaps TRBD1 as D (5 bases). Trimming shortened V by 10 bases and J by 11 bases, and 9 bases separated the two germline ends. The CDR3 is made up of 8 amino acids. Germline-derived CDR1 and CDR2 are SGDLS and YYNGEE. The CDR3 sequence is CALPGAFF. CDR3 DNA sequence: TGTGCCCTCCCAGGGGCTTTCTTT. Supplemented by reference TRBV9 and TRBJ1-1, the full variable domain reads DSGVTQTPKHLITATGQRVTLRCSPRSGDLSVYWYQQSLDQGLQFLIQYYNGEERAKGNILERFSAQQFPDLHSELNLSSLELGDSALYFCALPGAFFGQGTRLTVV.

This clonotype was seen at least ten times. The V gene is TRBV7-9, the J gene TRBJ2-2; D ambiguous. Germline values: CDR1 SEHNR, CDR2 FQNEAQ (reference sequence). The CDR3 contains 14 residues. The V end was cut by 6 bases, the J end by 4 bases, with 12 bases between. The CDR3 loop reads CASSPPWGTGELFF. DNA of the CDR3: TGTGCCAGCAGTCCCCCATGGGGCACCGGGGAGCTGTTTTTT.

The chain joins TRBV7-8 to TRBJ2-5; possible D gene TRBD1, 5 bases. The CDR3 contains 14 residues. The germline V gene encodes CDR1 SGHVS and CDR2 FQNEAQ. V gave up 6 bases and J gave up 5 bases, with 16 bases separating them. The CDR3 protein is CASSPPGFGETQYF. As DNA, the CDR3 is TGTGCCAGCAGTCCTCCAGGGTTCGGGGAGACCCAGTACTTC. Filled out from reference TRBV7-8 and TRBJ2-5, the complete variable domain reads GAGVSQSPRYKVAKRGQDVALRCDPISGHVSLFWYQQALGQGPEFLTYFQNEAQLDKSGLPSDRFFAERPEGSVSTLKIQRTQQEDSAVYLCASSPPGFGETQYFGPGTRLLVL.

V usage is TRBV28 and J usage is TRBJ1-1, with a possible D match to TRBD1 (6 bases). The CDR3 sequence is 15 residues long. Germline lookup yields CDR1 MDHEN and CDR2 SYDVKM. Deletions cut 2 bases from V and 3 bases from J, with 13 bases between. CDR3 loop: CASSLPAGVDTEAFF. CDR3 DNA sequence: TGTGCCAGCAGTTTACCGGCAGGGGTGGACACTGAAGCTTTCTTT.

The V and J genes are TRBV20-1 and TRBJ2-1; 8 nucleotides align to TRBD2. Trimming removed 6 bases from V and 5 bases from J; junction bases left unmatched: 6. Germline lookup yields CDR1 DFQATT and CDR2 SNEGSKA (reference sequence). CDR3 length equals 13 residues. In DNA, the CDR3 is TGCAGTGCATCGCGGGGGGCCGACAATGAGCAGTTCTTC. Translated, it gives CSASRGADNEQFF.

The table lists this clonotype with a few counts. CDR3 residues: CASSASGTQETQYF. Here the CDR3 DNA reads TGCGCCAGCAGCGCTAGCGGGACTCAAGAGACCCAGTACTTC. The V gene is TRBV5-1, the J gene TRBJ2-5; 9 bases line up with TRBD2. This CDR3 contains 14 residues. The germline gives CDR1 SGHRS, CDR2 YFSETQ. Trimming removed 4 bases from V and 2 bases from J; junction bases left unmatched: 3.

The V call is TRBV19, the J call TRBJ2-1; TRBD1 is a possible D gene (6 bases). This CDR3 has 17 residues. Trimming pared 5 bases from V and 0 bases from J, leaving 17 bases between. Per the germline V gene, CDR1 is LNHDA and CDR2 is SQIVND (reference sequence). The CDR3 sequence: CASSPGQMMFSYNEQFF. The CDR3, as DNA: TGTGCCAGTAGTCCTGGACAGATGATGTTCTCCTACAATGAGCAGTTCTTC.

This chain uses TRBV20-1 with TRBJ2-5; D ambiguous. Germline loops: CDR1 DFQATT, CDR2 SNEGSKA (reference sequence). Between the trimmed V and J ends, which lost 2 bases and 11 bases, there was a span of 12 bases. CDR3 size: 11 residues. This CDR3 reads CSARTLESQYF. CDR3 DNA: TGCAGTGCTAGAACCCTAGAATCTCAGTACTTC.

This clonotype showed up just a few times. CDR3 DNA sequence: TGTGCCTGGAACGACCCGGGACAGCTCTCCTACGAGCAGTACTTC. Its translation: CAWNDPGQLSYEQYF. This chain links TRBV30 with TRBJ2-7; TRBD1 agrees at 7 bases. This CDR3 is built from 15 residues. V lost 4 bases and J lost 0; bases outside the gene matches: 9. Germline values: CDR1 GTSNPN, CDR2 SVGIG (reference sequence).

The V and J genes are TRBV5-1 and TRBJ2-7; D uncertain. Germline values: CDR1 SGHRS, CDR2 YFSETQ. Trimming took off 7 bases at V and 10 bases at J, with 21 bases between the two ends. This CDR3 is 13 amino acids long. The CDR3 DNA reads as TGCGCCAGCTTTCATGAACCCCAAGAGGCCCAGTACTTC. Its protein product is CASFHEPQEAQYF.

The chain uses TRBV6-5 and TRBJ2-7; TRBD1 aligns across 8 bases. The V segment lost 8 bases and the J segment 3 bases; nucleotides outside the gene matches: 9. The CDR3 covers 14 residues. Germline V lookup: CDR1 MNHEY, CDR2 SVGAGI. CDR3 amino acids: CASSGGTGNYEQYF. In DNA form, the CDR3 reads TGTGCCAGCTCCGGAGGGACAGGCAACTACGAGCAGTACTTC.

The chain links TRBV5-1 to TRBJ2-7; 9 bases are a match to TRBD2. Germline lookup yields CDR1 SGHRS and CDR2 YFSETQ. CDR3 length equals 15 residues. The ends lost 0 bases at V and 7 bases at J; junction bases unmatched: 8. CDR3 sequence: CASSLVVAGDLEQYF. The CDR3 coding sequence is TGCGCCAGCAGCTTGGTGGTAGCGGGGGACCTGGAGCAGTACTTC.

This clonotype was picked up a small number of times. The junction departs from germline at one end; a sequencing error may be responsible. In DNA, the CDR3 is TGTGCCAGCAGCCAAGTTGCTAGCACAGATACGCAGTATTTT. This encodes CASSQVASTDTQYF. V usage is TRBV4-1 and J usage is TRBJ2-3; D is ambiguous. The CDR3 has 14 amino acids. Looked up from germline, CDR1 is MGHRA and CDR2 is YSYEKL.

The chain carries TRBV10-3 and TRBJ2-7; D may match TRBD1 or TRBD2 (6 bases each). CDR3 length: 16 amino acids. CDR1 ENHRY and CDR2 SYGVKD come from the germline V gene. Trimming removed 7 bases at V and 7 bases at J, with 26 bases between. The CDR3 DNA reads TGTGCCATCAATCGGGAAGGGACACCCCGGGAGAATGAGCAGTACTTC. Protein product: CAINREGTPRENEQYF.

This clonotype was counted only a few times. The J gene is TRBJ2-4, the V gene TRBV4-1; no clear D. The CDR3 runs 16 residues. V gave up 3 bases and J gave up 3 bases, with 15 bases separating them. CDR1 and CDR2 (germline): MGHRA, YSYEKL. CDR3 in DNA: TGCGCCAGCAGCCAGACCCGGGCCACGGACAAAAACATTCAGTACTTC. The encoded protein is CASSQTRATDKNIQYF.

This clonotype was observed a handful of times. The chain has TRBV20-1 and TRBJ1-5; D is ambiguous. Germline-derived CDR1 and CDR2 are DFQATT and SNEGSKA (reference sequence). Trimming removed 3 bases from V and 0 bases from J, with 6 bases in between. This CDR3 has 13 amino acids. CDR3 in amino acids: CSASRYSNQPQHF. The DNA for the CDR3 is TGCAGTGCTAGCCGGTATAGCAATCAGCCCCAGCATTTT.

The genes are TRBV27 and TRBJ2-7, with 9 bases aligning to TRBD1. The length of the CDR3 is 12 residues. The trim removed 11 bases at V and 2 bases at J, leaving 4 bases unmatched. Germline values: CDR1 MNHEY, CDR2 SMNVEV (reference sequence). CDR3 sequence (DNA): TGTGCCGGGGGGACAGGGCCCTACGAGCAGTACTTC. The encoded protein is CAGGTGPYEQYF.

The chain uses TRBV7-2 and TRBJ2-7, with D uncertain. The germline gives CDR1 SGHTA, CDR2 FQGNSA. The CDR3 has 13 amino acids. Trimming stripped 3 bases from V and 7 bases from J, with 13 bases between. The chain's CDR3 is CASSLDPASEQYF. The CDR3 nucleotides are TGTGCCAGCAGCTTGGACCCTGCGTCTGAGCAGTACTTC.

DNA of the CDR3: TGTGCCAGCTCACCACCGTATACAGGGGGTGGCTACACCTTC. It encodes CASSPPYTGGGYTF. This chain joins TRBV18 and TRBJ1-2, with 8 bases that match TRBD1. The CDR3 has 14 residues. V dropped 0 bases and J dropped 7; count of bases not matched to a gene: 4. Germline CDR1 KGHSH, CDR2 LQKENI.

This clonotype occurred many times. The CDR3 DNA reads as TGCAGTGCTAGAGATATTGAGAGTTCACCCCTCCACTTT. It translates to CSARDIESSPLHF. The V gene is TRBV20-1, the J gene TRBJ1-6; D is unresolved. V dropped 0 bases and J dropped 9 bases, with 9 bases sitting between them. The CDR3 sequence is 13 residues long. The germline gives CDR1 DFQATT, CDR2 SNEGSKA (reference sequence).

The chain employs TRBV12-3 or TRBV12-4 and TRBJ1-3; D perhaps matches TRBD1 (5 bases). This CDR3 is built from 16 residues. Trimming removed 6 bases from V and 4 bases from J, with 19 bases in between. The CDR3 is CASSSPFGTEGNTIYF. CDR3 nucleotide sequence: TGTGCCAGCAGCTCGCCCTTCGGGACGGAAGGAAACACCATATATTTT.

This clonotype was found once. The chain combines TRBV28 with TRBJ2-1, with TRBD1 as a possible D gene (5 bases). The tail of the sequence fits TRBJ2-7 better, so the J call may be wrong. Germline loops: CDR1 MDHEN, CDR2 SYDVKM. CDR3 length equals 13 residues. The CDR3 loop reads CASSPDSYNEQYF. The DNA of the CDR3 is TGTGCCAGCAGTCCTGACAGTTACAATGAGCAGTACTTC.

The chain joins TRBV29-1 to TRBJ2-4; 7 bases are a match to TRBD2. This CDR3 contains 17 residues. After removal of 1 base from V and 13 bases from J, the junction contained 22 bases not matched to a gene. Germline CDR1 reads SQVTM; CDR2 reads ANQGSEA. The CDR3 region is CSVEAAAMGGSYNEQYF. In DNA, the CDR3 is TGCAGCGTTGAAGCGGCGGCTATGGGGGGGTCCTACAATGAGCAGTACTTC.

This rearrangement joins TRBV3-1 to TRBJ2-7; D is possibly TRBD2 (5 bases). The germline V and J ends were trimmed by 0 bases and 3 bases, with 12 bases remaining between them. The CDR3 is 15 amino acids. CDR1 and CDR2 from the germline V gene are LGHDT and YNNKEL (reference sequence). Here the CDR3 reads CASSQDRFEGYEQYF. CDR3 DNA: TGTGCCAGCAGCCAAGACAGGTTTGAGGGCTACGAGCAGTACTTC.

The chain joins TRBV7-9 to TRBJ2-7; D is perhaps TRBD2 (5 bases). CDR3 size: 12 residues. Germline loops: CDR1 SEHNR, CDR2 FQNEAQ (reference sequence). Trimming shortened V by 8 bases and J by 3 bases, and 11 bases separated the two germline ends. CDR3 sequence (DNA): TGTGCCAGCCAGACGGGGAGCTACGAGCAGTACTTC. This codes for CASQTGSYEQYF.

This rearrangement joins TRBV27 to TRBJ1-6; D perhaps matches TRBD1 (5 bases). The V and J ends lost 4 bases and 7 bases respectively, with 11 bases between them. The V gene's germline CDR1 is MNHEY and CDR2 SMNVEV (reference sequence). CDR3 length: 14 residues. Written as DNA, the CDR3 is TGTGCCAGCAGTTCCTGGGGGAAAAATTCACCCCTCCACTTT. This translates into CASSSWGKNSPLHF.